This entry lists 16 T cell receptor beta chains sequenced from one sample in a study of T cell repertoires in cytomegalovirus infection. TCRdb reprocessed the reads with MiXCR, giving one entry per CDR3 protein. The sample has about 130,000 distinct CDR3 sequences; 7% to 10% are singletons. Material for sequencing was PBMCs. These receptors were collected from a human donor in good health (CMV status not recorded). Some clones in this sample may be carry-over from other donors' samples.

This clonotype has ten or more counts. The chain links TRBV7-2 to TRBJ1-4; the D gene is possibly TRBD1 (5 bases). The CDR3 spans 16 residues. Germline assignment: CDR1 SGHTA and CDR2 FQGNSA. The V gene lost 2 bases and the J gene lost 2 bases, with 12 bases spanning the gap. For the CDR3, the DNA is TGTGCCAGCAGCTTAAGGGTCCCAGGGACTAATGAAAAACTGTTTTTT. Its translation is CASSLRVPGTNEKLFF.

This clonotype was seen more than once but under ten times. The chain employs TRBV20-1 and TRBJ1-3, with D perhaps matching TRBD1 (5 bases). Germline V gene sequence: CDR1 DFQATT, CDR2 SNEGSKA (reference sequence). The CDR3 runs 16 residues. V lost 4 bases and J lost 1, with 17 bases in between. The CDR3 reads CSAKSWGSTSGNTIYF. DNA of the CDR3: TGCAGTGCTAAATCGTGGGGGTCGACTTCTGGAAACACCATATATTTT.

This clonotype was found many times. The chain combines TRBV6-6 with TRBJ1-2; tentatively, D is TRBD1 (5 bases). Germline V gene lookup returns CDR1 MNHNY and CDR2 SVGAGI (reference sequence). The CDR3 has 13 amino acids. V was cut by 4 bases and J by 1 base, with 7 bases left in between. The CDR3: CASSSGSNYGYTF. The CDR3 DNA reads as TGTGCCAGCAGTTCAGGGAGTAACTATGGCTACACCTTC.

This clonotype was found a few times. This rearrangement joins TRBV15 to TRBJ2-6; D remains unclear. The V end was cut by 0 bases, the J end by 0 bases, with 0 bases between. The germline V gene has CDR1 LNHNV and CDR2 YYDKDF (reference sequence). The CDR3 loop spans 14 amino acids. The CDR3 sequence is CATSRDSGANVLTF. The CDR3 DNA reads TGTGCCACCAGCAGAGACTCTGGGGCCAACGTCCTGACTTTC. Full variable domain (remainder filled in from reference TRBV15 and TRBJ2-6): DAMVIQNPRYQVTQFGKPVTLSCSQTLNHNVMYWYQQKSSQAPKLLFHYYDKDFNNEADTPDNFQSRRPNTSFCFLDIRSPGLGDTAMYLCATSRDSGANVLTFGAGSRLTVL.

There are many counts of this clonotype. CDR3 sequence reads: CASSLVATITGENTIYF. The CDR3, as DNA: TGTGCCAGCAGCTTGGTGGCGACGATCACCGGGGAAAACACCATATATTTT. This chain links TRBV5-6 with TRBJ1-3; D remains ambiguous. V was clipped by 0 bases and J by 6 bases, with 19 bases between them. The germline gives CDR1 SGHDT, CDR2 YYEEEE. The CDR3 is made up of 17 amino acids.

This clonotype was seen many times. The chain couples TRBV20-1 to TRBJ2-1; 10 bases map to TRBD2. From germline, CDR1 is DFQATT and CDR2 SNEGSKA (reference sequence). The CDR3 covers 14 residues. V dropped 1 base and J dropped 6; count of bases not matched to a gene: 3. CDR3 DNA: TGCAGTGCTAGAGGGCTAGCGGGGGCCAATGAGCAGTTCTTC. This sequence encodes CSARGLAGANEQFF.

The chain carries TRBV7-9 and TRBJ2-1; D is uncertain. The CDR3 has 16 amino acids. Per the germline V gene, CDR1 is SEHNR and CDR2 is FQNEAQ (reference sequence). V was shortened by 0 bases and J by 8 bases, with 17 bases between the two germline ends. CDR3 nucleotides: TGTGCCAGCAGCTTAGCGGGCCCATATGAAGGCGATGAGCAGTTCTTC. Its protein product is CASSLAGPYEGDEQFF.

The rearrangement links TRBV5-4 to TRBJ1-1, with TRBD1 as a possible D gene (5 bases). The germline V gene has CDR1 SGHNT and CDR2 YYREEE (reference sequence). This CDR3 contains 16 residues. V was pared by 1 base and J by 0 bases, with 13 bases between. CDR3 sequence reads: CASSLNRGPMNTEAFF. The CDR3 DNA reads as TGTGCCAGCAGCTTGAATCGGGGACCGATGAACACTGAAGCTTTCTTT.

A note on this clonotype: Mismatch with germline at one junction end may stem from a read error. The J gene is TRBJ1-2, the V gene TRBV28; D is unclear. The CDR3 has 12 amino acids. Germline loops: CDR1 MDHEN, CDR2 SYDVKM. The chain's CDR3 is CASRLGGFSYNF. For the CDR3, the DNA is TGTGCCAGCCGTTTAGGAGGGTTTAGCTACAACTTC.

This clonotype was seen only a few times. The rearrangement joins TRBV7-4 to TRBJ2-7; 7 nucleotides line up with TRBD2. V was pared by 5 bases and J by 2 bases, with 12 bases of the junction left unmatched. Germline-derived CDR1 and CDR2 are SGHVT and SQSDAQ. The CDR3 is 16 amino acids. CDR3 nucleotides: TGTGCCAGCAGCAAAGAGGTAGCGGGTCCGACCTACGAGCAGTACTTC. This gives the protein CASSKEVAGPTYEQYF.

This clonotype has at least ten counts. The chain links TRBV2 to TRBJ1-6; TRBD1 agrees at 9 bases. V lost 6 bases, J lost 7 bases, and 4 bases stayed unmatched. The CDR3 has 14 amino acids. CDR1 is SNHLY, CDR2 FYNNEI, per germline. The CDR3 sequence: CASRLTGGNSPLHF. DNA for the CDR3: TGTGCCAGCAGACTGACAGGGGGAAATTCACCCCTCCACTTT.

The V call is TRBV5-1, the J call TRBJ2-5; 10 nucleotides line up with TRBD2. The CDR3 covers 14 residues. Trimming took 4 bases from V and 5 from J; bases not matched to a gene: 5. Germline lookup yields CDR1 SGHRS and CDR2 YFSETQ. CDR3 sequence (DNA): TGCGCCAGCAGCCCCGGACTAGCGGATGAGACCCAGTACTTC. It specifies CASSPGLADETQYF.

The chain joins TRBV20-1 to TRBJ2-7; 8 nucleotides match TRBD1. CDR3 length: 15 amino acids. Germline lookup yields CDR1 DFQATT and CDR2 SNEGSKA (reference sequence). V was clipped by 6 bases and J by 6 bases; unmatched bases: 16. CDR3: CSAPQEGQAHREQYF. The CDR3 bases are TGCAGTGCACCCCAGGAGGGACAGGCCCATCGCGAGCAGTACTTC.

In its sample, this clonotype was seen many times. One end of the junction is discordant with germline, which a read error may explain. The CDR3 DNA sequence: TGTGCCAGCAGCTCCGGGCACGGTAGGGGTTTT. Translated, it gives CASSSGHGRGF. V and J are TRBV7-2 and TRBJ1-1, with D possibly matching TRBD1 (5 bases). The CDR3 loop spans 11 amino acids. Germline V gene data show CDR1 as SGHTA and CDR2 as FQGNSA.

The chain recombines TRBV9 with TRBJ1-2; D uncertain. CDR1 is SGDLS and CDR2 is YYNGEE in the germline V gene. This CDR3 has 13 residues. Trimming shortened V by 2 bases and J by 6 bases, and 11 bases separated the two germline ends. CDR3 sequence (DNA): TGTGCCAGCAGCGTCCGCTTCGGGGATGGCTACACCTTC. It encodes CASSVRFGDGYTF.

This clonotype was seen at least ten times. The V gene is TRBV27, the J gene TRBJ2-6; perhaps TRBD1 as D (5 bases). Trimming took 7 bases from V and 0 from J, leaving 16 bases between them. CDR1 is MNHEY and CDR2 is SMNVEV in the germline V gene (reference sequence). The CDR3 sequence is 17 residues long. The chain's CDR3 is CASTPTVLGSGANVLTF. In DNA form, the CDR3 reads TGTGCCAGCACCCCGACAGTATTAGGCTCTGGGGCCAACGTCCTGACTTTC.